Below are 5 T cell receptor beta chains sequenced from a single sample in a study of T cells in Graves' hyperthyroidism and ophthalmopathy. Researchers took RNA transcripts and amplified the TCR beta CDR3 regions from them. The primer set for the first-round RT-PCR of the TCR CDR3 was HTBI. TCRdb called the multiplex PCR reads again in MiXCR, with one record for every CDR3 protein. The data hold hundreds of thousands of distinct CDR3 sequences, with approximately 40% observed a single time. The sequencing input was blood. These receptors came from a man aged 18 to 29 with Graves' hyperthyroidism.

The rearrangement uses TRBV10-3 and TRBJ1-5, with D possibly TRBD1 on 5 matching bases. Germline V lookup: CDR1 ENHRY, CDR2 SYGVKD. This CDR3 has 17 residues. V was clipped by 10 bases and J by 0 bases, with 22 bases between them. The CDR3 spells CASSRLGKGNSNQPQHF. The CDR3, as DNA: TGTGCCAGCAGCCGGCTGGGGAAGGGGAATAGCAATCAGCCCCAGCATTTT.

As for this clonotype: One end of the junction does not line up with germline, which may come from a read error. The rearrangement links TRBV7-6 to TRBJ1-4; D perhaps matches TRBD1 (5 bases). The CDR3 covers 16 residues. From germline, CDR1 is SGHVS and CDR2 FNYEAQ. DNA for the CDR3: TGTGCCAGCAGCGCCCTACCTGTGGGGGATAATGAAAAACTGGTTTTT. This gives the protein CASSALPVGDNEKLVF. The variable domain in full, completed from reference TRBV7-6 and TRBJ1-4, reads GAGVSQSPRYKVTKRGQDVALRCDPISGHVSLYWYRQALGQGPEFLTYFNYEAQQDKSGLPNDRFSAERPEGSISTLTIQRTEQRDSAMYRCASSALPVGDNEKLVFGSGTQLSVL.

The chain combines TRBV7-3 with TRBJ1-3; D gene uncertain. Germline values: CDR1 SGHTA, CDR2 FQGTGA. V dropped 5 bases and J dropped 7 bases, with 15 bases sitting between them. This CDR3 spans 14 amino acids. CDR3 in amino acids: CASSERVGFNTIYF. The CDR3 DNA reads as TGTGCCAGCAGCGAGCGGGTGGGGTTTAACACCATATATTTT.

Remarks on this clonotype: The junction shows a germline mismatch at one end, possibly a read error. The CDR3 spells CASSLYPDRGLGEQYF. CDR3 nucleotides: TGCGCCAGCAGCTTATACCCGGACAGGGGGCTGGGAGAGCAGTACTTC. The chain is built from TRBV7-9 and TRBJ2-7; 11 nucleotides align to TRBD1. The CDR3 sequence is 16 residues long. CDR1 SEHNR and CDR2 FQNEAQ come from the germline V gene (reference sequence).

This clonotype was detected only a few times. The chain combines TRBV5-1 with TRBJ2-7; TRBD2 aligns across 9 bases. The CDR3 is made up of 13 amino acids. Germline-derived CDR1 and CDR2 are SGHRS and YFSETQ. J gave up 7 bases and V 6 bases, and 8 bases lay outside the gene matches. CDR3 residues: CASTLASGKEQYF. CDR3 nucleotides: TGCGCCAGCACCCTTGCTAGCGGGAAAGAGCAGTACTTC.